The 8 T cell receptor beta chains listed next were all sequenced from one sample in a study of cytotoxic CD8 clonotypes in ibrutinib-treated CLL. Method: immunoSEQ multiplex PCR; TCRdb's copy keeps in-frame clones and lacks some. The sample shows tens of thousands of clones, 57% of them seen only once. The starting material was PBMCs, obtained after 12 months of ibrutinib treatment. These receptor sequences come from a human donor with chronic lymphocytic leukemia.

Written as DNA, the CDR3 is TGTGCCAGCAGCCAAGAGGGAGGACTCTCCAATGAGCAGTTCTTC. It is translated as CASSQEGGLSNEQFF. The V and J genes are TRBV4-2 and TRBJ2-1, with D perhaps matching TRBD2 (6 bases). The V end lost 0 bases, the J end lost 6 bases, and 12 bases lay between the germline ends. This CDR3 comprises 15 residues. Looked up from germline, CDR1 is LGHNA and CDR2 is YNFKEQ.

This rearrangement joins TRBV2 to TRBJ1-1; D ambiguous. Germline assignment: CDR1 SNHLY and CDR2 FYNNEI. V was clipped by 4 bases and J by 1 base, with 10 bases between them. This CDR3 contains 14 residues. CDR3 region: CASSALSGNTEAFF. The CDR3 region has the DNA TGTGCCAGCAGTGCCCTCTCAGGGAACACTGAAGCTTTCTTT.

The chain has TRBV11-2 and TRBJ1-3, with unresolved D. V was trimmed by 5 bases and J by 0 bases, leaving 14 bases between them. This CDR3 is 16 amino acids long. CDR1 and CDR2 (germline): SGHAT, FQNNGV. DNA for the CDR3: TGTGCCAGCAGCCAAGAGCCGGGCTACTCTGGAAACACCATATATTTT. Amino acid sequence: CASSQEPGYSGNTIYF.

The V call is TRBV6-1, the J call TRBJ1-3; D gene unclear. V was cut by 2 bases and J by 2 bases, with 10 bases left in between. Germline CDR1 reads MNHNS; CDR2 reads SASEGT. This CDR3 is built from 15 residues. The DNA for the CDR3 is TGTGCCAGCAGTGAATCTGGGGTTCCTGGAAACACCATATATTTT. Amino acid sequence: CASSESGVPGNTIYF.

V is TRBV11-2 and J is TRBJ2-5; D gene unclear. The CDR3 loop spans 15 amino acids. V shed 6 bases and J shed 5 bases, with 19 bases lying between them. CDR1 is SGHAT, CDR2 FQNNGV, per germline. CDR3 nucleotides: TGTGCCAGCAGTCCGACCCGGTTGGGGTGGGAGACCCAGTACTTC. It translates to CASSPTRLGWETQYF.

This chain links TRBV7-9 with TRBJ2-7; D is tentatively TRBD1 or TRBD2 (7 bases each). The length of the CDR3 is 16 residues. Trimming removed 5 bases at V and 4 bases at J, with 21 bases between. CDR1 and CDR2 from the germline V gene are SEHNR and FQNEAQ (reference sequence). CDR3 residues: CASSAGGETGSYEQYF. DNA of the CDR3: TGTGCCAGCAGCGCAGGGGGGGAGACAGGGTCTTACGAGCAGTACTTC. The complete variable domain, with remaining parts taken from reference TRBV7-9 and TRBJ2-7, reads DTGVSQNPRHKITKRGQNVTFRCDPISEHNRLYWYRQTLGQGPEFLTYFQNEAQLEKSRLLSDRFSAERPKGSFSTLEIQRTEQGDSAMYLCASSAGGETGSYEQYFGPGTRLTVT.

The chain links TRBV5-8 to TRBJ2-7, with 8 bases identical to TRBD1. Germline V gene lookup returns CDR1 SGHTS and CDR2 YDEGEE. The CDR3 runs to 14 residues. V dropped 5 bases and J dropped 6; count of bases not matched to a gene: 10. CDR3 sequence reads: CASSSVRGRSEQYV. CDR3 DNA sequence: TGTGCCAGCAGTTCAGTCAGGGGGCGATCCGAGCAGTACGTC.

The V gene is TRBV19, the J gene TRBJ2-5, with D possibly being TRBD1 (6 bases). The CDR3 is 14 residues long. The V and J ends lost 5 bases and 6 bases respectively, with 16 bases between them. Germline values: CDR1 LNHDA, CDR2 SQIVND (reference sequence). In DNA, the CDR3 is TGTGCCAGTAGTCCCTCACAGGGAACGCAGACCCAGTACTTC. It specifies CASSPSQGTQTQYF. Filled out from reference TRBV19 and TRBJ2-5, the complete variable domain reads DGGITQSPKYLFRKEGQNVTLSCEQNLNHDAMYWYRQDPGQGLRLIYYSQIVNDFQKGDIAEGYSVSREKKESFPLTVTSAQKNPTAFYLCASSPSQGTQTQYFGPGTRLLVL.